The source of this T cell receptor beta chain is a study of cytomegalovirus exposure and HLA in healthy donors. PCR was performed using 60 Vbeta and 13 Jbeta primers. Generated by immunoSEQ multiplex PCR, the TCRdb table keeps only in-frame clones and is missing some. The sample yields around 150,000 clones, 75% to 85% seen once. Study-level results: Near-uniform donor sequencing depth was presumed by presence/absence analyses. The listing of roughly 160 TCR beta chains classed them as cytomegalovirus-associated. Earlier analysis found most TCR beta V segments productive about 90% or about 30% of the time. It was shown in a later analysis that HLA-associated TCR beta chains were more clonally expanded than other, equally common chains.

The junction had 11 bases not matched to a gene; V was cut back by 2 bases and J by 7 bases. CDR3 size: 15 residues. Germline CDR1 and CDR2: SGHDT and YYEEEE. As regards this clone: Its specificity is not known.

The source material was PBMCs. This chain joins TRBV5-6 and TRBJ2-7, with 8 positions matching TRBD1. This TCR derives from a man aged 45 to 65 in good health and CMV-seropositive. The DNA for the CDR3 is TGTGCCAGCAGCTTCCCCGGGACAGGCGATAGGGAGCAGTACTTC. This sequence encodes CASSFPGTGDREQYF.